The present entry profiles one T cell receptor (beta chain) with its context. Its antigen remains unidentified. This sample is part of a study of cytomegalovirus exposure and HLA in healthy donors. The study's findings and limits: Apart from CMV serostatus, no immune exposure information was available.

The PCR made use of 60 Vbeta and 13 Jbeta primers. Profiling relied on immunoSEQ multiplex PCR, and the TCRdb table lists in-frame clones only, not all of them. The table has 150,000 to 200,000 clones, 84% seen once. This CDR3 has 12 amino acids. V lost 6 bases to trimming and J lost 2 bases, with 7 bases between them. The germline CDR1 and CDR2 sequences are SNHLY and FYNNEI. The rearrangement links TRBV2 to TRBJ1-2; D is ambiguous. The sequence derives from a boy aged 10-17 years in good health and CMV-seronegative. Sequenced: PBMCs. In DNA, the CDR3 is TGTGCCAGCAGGAGTCTAAACTATGGCTACACCTTC. Its protein product is CASRSLNYGYTF.